Each of the 4 T cell receptor beta chains below was sequenced from the same sample in a study of radiotherapy plus CTLA-4 blockade in lung cancer. Profiling relied on immunoSEQ multiplex PCR, and the TCRdb table lists in-frame clones only, not all of them. The sample has about 85,000 clones, roughly 86% seen once. Sequences were derived from peripheral blood, sampled from a patient treated with radiotherapy plus ipilimumab. The receptors derive from a human donor with non-small cell lung cancer who had a partial response to radiotherapy plus ipilimumab.

This clone appeared a single time. The chain employs TRBV7-2 and TRBJ2-1; 10 nucleotides align to TRBD2. Trimming removed 1 base from V and 4 bases from J; junction bases left unmatched: 4. This CDR3 is 16 amino acids long. Germline V gene lookup returns CDR1 SGHTA and CDR2 FQGNSA. CDR3 region: CASSLVASGSYNEQFF. In DNA form, the CDR3 reads TGTGCCAGCAGCTTAGTCGCTAGCGGGAGTTACAATGAGCAGTTCTTC.

The chain links TRBV19 to TRBJ2-2, with no clear D. In germline, CDR1 is LNHDA, CDR2 SQIVND (reference sequence). Trimming cost V 2 bases and J 2 bases, with 9 bases left between them. The CDR3 covers 15 residues. The CDR3 bases are TGTGCCAGTAGTATATCCAGAATCAACACCGGGGAGCTGTTTTTT. Amino acids: CASSISRINTGELFF.

V is TRBV7-9 and J is TRBJ2-7; 12 positions match TRBD2. Germline CDR1 SEHNR, CDR2 FQNEAQ (reference sequence). The CDR3 consists of 18 residues. Germline trimming cut 5 bases from V and 4 bases from J; bases unmatched to any gene: 15. CDR3 sequence reads: CASSLRERLAGDQYEQYF. The CDR3 nucleotides read TGTGCCAGCAGCCTTAGGGAAAGACTAGCGGGAGATCAATACGAGCAGTACTTC.

This clone has just a few counts. The J gene is TRBJ1-1, the V gene TRBV15; 9 nucleotides agree with TRBD1. The CDR3 spans 13 residues. V lost 3 bases and J lost 13; bases outside the gene matches: 9. Germline values: CDR1 LNHNV, CDR2 YYDKDF (reference sequence). In nucleotides, the CDR3 is TGTGCCACCAGCAGGAAGGGACAGGGAAAGGGTTTCTTT. Residues: CATSRKGQGKGFF.